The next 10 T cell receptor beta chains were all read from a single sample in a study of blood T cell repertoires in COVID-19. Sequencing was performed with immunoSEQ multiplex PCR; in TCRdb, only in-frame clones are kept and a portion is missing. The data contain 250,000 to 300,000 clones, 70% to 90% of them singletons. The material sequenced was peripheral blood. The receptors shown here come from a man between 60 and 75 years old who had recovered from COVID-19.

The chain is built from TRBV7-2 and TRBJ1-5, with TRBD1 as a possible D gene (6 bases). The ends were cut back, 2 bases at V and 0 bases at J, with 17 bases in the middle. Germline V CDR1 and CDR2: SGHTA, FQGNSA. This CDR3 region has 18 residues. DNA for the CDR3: TGTGCCAGCAGCTTAAAGACAGGCTGGGGTTATAGCAATCAGCCCCAGCATTTT. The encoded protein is CASSLKTGWGYSNQPQHF.

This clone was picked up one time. The CDR3: CASSPKRGGGLREQFF. Written as DNA, the CDR3 is TGTGCCAGCAGTCCTAAGCGGGGGGGCGGTTTACGCGAGCAGTTCTTC. The J gene is TRBJ2-1, the V gene TRBV28, with 10 bases lining up with TRBD2. The length of the CDR3 is 16 residues. V gave up 5 bases and J gave up 10 bases; unmatched junction bases: 14. The germline V gene encodes CDR1 MDHEN and CDR2 SYDVKM.

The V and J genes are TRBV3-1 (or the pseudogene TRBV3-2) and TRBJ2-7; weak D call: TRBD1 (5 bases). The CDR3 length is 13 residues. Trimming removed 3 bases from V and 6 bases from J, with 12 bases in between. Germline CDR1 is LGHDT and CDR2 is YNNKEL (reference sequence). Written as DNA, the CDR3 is TGTGCCAGCAGCCACCATGGGGCTTTCGAGCAGTACTTC. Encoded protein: CASSHHGAFEQYF.

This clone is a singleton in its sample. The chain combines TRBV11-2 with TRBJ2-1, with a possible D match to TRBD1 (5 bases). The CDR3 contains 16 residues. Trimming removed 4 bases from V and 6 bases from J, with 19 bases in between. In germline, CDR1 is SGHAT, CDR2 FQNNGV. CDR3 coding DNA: TGTGCCAGCAGCTCCCAGACAGCGTTCCGAGGCAATGAGCAGTTCTTC. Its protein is CASSSQTAFRGNEQFF.

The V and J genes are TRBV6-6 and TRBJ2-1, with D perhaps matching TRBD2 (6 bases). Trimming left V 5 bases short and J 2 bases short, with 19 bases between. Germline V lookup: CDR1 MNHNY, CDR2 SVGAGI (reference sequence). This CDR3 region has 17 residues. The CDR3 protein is CASSPGGTQRAYNEQFF. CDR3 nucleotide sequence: TGTGCCAGCAGTCCTGGCGGGACGCAAAGAGCCTACAATGAGCAGTTCTTC.

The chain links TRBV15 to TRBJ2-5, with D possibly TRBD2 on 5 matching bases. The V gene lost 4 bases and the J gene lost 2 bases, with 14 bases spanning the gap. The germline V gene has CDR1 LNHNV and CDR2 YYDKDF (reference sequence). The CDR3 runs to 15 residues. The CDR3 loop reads CATSIVNTRQETQYF. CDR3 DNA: TGTGCCACCAGCATTGTGAACACTAGGCAAGAGACCCAGTACTTC.

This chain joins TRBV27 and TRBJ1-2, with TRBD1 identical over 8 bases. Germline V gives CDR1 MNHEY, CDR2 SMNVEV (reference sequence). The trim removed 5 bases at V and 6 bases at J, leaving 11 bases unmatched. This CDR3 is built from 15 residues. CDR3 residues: CASSPTWTGWDGYTF. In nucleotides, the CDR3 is TGTGCCAGCAGTCCCACTTGGACAGGGTGGGATGGCTACACCTTC.

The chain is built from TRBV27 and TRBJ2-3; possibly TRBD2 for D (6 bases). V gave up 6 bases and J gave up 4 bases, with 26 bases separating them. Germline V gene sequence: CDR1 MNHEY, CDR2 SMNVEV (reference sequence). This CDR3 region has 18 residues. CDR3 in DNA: TGTGCCAGCAGGTCGGGACTCGGGGCTATAGGTAGTGCAGATACGCAGTATTTT. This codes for CASRSGLGAIGSADTQYF.

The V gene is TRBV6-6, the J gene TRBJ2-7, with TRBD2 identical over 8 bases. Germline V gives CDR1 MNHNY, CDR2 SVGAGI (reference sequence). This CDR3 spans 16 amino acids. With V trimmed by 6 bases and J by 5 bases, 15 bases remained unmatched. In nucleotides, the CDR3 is TGTGCCAGCAGGAAAGGGCGGGGGGTTTTAGTCGACGAGCAGTACTTC. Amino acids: CASRKGRGVLVDEQYF.

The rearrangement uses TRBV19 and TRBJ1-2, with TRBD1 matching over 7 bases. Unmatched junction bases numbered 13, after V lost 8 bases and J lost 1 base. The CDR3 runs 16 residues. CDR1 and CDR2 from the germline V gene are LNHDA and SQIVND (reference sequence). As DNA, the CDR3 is TGTGCCAGTGGGAGACAGGGTTGGGCGGATAACTATGGCTACACCTTC. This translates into CASGRQGWADNYGYTF.